The sequence of this T cell receptor beta chain was determined in a study of response to subunit inactivated influenza vaccine. Study-wide results and limits: Seasonal influenza vaccination, on each occasion, was suggested by the authors to recruit few new T cells.

MiXCR, run by TCRdb on the RT-PCR reads, gives a single entry per CDR3 protein. Of approximately 490,000 distinct CDR3 sequences detected, 7.2% appear once; the ten largest clones hold about 12%. Many counts were recorded for this clonotype. Its antigen is currently unknown. The sequencing here drew on PBMCs from blood, taken 23 months after vaccination. The clonotype was recovered from a man aged 50-75 years who received an inactivated influenza vaccine.

The chain's CDR3 is CASKAGTGPYEQYF. CDR3 sequence (DNA): TGCGCCAGCAAAGCCGGGACAGGACCTTACGAGCAGTACTTC. This chain uses TRBV5-1 with TRBJ2-7, with 8 nucleotides matching TRBD1. This CDR3 comprises 14 residues. CDR1 and CDR2 from the germline V gene are SGHRS and YFSETQ. V trimming: 6 bases; J trimming: 4 bases; junction bases outside the gene matches: 9.